The subject of this entry is one T cell receptor (beta chain). This entry comes from a study of shared clonotypes between healthy human individuals. Generated by immunoSEQ multiplex PCR, the TCRdb table keeps only in-frame clones and is missing some. Among 1,500,000 or so clones listed, approximately 98.5% were seen once. This CDR3 comprises 16 residues. V lost 5 bases and J lost 1; bases outside the gene matches: 7. Germline assignment: CDR1 ENHRY and CDR2 SYGVKD. Caucasian adults living in Nashville, Tennessee, provided all samples. This sequence was found in a man aged 25 to 40 in good health. Sequenced sample: naive CD4+ T cells sorted from blood. Noted subset: CD45RA+ positively selected. The rearrangement joins TRBV10-3 to TRBJ2-2; 7 nucleotides align to TRBD2. The CDR3 sequence: CAISSGREVNTGELFF. CDR3 nucleotides: TGTGCCATCAGTAGTGGCCGGGAGGTGAACACCGGGGAGCTGTTTTTT.